This entry lists 30 T cell receptor beta chains sequenced from one sample in a study of post-analysis software for immune sequencing data. Unique-molecular-identifier-tagged TCR beta cDNA libraries were used. TCRdb reprocessed the PCR reads with MiXCR, giving one entry per CDR3 protein. The sample records hundreds of thousands of distinct CDR3 sequences, roughly three fifths being singletons. Which antigens these TCRs recognize remains unknown. Whole-study results and caveats: Compared with controls, patients had more of about 5 TRBV segments, including TRBV5-6, TRBV5-1 and TRBV20-1.

Sequencing was performed on blood. The receptors here all came from a girl between 2 and 10 years old with multiple sclerosis.

CDR3 sequence: CASRFNGGSYEQYF. The CDR3, as DNA: TGCGCCAGCAGATTTAACGGGGGTTCCTACGAGCAGTACTTC. This chain joins TRBV5-1 and TRBJ2-7, with D tentatively TRBD2 (6 bases). Per germline, CDR1 SGHRS and CDR2 YFSETQ. This CDR3 is 14 amino acids long. V lost 5 bases to trimming and J lost 1 base, with 13 bases between them.

The V gene is TRBV5-1, the J gene TRBJ1-1, with no clear D. Trimming left V 1 base short and J 1 base short, with 8 bases between. CDR3 size: 14 residues. Germline assignment: CDR1 SGHRS and CDR2 YFSETQ. DNA of the CDR3: TGCGCCAGCAGCTTGTGGGATGAGAACACTGAAGCTTTCTTT. Translated: CASSLWDENTEAFF. Variable domain in full (rest from reference TRBV5-1 and TRBJ1-1): KAGVTQTPRYLIKTRGQQVTLSCSPISGHRSVSWYQQTPGQGLQFLFEYFSETQRNKGNFPGRFSGRQFSNSRSEMNVSTLELGDSALYLCASSLWDENTEAFFGQGTRLTVV.

This clonotype was observed a single time. V and J are TRBV7-2 and TRBJ2-5, with TRBD1 matching over 7 bases. CDR1 and CDR2 (germline): SGHTA, FQGNSA. With 7 bases clipped from V and 2 bases from J, the junction kept 10 bases outside the gene matches. CDR3 length equals 15 residues. In nucleotides, the CDR3 is TGTGCCAGCACCAGACAGGGAGTGGAGCAAGAGACCCAGTACTTC. Translation: CASTRQGVEQETQYF.

The chain links TRBV12-3 or TRBV12-4 to TRBJ2-1, with 9 positions matching TRBD2. The CDR3 contains 15 residues. Trimming cost V 7 bases and J 9 bases; bases outside gene matches: 13. CDR3 DNA sequence: TGTGCCAGCACCCAGCGGGAGGTAGGCTTCGGTGAGCAGTTCTTC. Translated, it gives CASTQREVGFGEQFF.

This clonotype was observed a handful of times. The chain couples TRBV11-2 to TRBJ2-7; D is tentatively TRBD1 or TRBD2 (5 bases each). The CDR3 totals 15 residues. V shed 5 bases and J shed 3 bases, with 17 bases lying between them. CDR1 SGHAT and CDR2 FQNNGV come from the germline V gene. CDR3 amino acids: CASSGTRGRRYEQYF. The CDR3 coding sequence is TGTGCCAGCAGCGGGACCCGTGGGCGGCGCTACGAGCAGTACTTC.

This clonotype was picked up one time. The CDR3 is CSAEPWGDTQYF. The CDR3 region has the DNA TGCAGTGCGGAACCTTGGGGAGATACGCAGTATTTT. V and J are TRBV20-1 and TRBJ2-3; no reliable D call. Germline V gene sequence: CDR1 DFQATT, CDR2 SNEGSKA (reference sequence). Trimming shortened V by 6 bases and J by 5 bases, and 12 bases separated the two germline ends. The CDR3 length is 12 residues.

The chain couples TRBV4-2 to TRBJ2-6; a weak D match, TRBD2 (5 bases). This CDR3 contains 15 residues. The germline gives CDR1 LGHNA, CDR2 YNFKEQ. V dropped 0 bases and J dropped 2 bases, with 5 bases sitting between them. CDR3 DNA sequence: TGTGCCAGCAGCCAAGAGGAGGCTGGGGCCAACGTCCTGACTTTC. Amino acids: CASSQEEAGANVLTF.

The genes are TRBV7-9 and TRBJ1-4; D gene unclear. V lost 4 bases, J lost 12 bases, and 12 bases lay in between. This CDR3 region has 12 residues. Germline V CDR1 and CDR2: SEHNR, FQNEAQ (reference sequence). The CDR3 region is CASSSAAAELFF. CDR3 coding DNA: TGTGCCAGCAGCTCCGCGGCGGCGGAACTGTTTTTT.

Only a few counts were recorded for this clonotype. The chain has TRBV29-1 and TRBJ2-7; D is perhaps TRBD2 (9 bases). The germline V gene has CDR1 SQVTM and CDR2 ANQGSEA. The CDR3 has 17 amino acids. V was shortened by 7 bases and J by 3 bases, with 28 bases between the two germline ends. The CDR3 is CSARTGLTSGIDYEQYF. The CDR3 DNA reads as TGCAGCGCCCGGACAGGGTTGACTAGCGGAATCGACTACGAGCAGTACTTC.

This sequence joins TRBV12-3 or TRBV12-4 and TRBJ1-3, with D perhaps matching TRBD1 (6 bases). Between the trimmed V and J ends, which lost 4 bases and 1 base, there was a span of 17 bases. The CDR3 sequence is 17 residues long. Written as DNA, the CDR3 is TGTGCCAGCAGTTATGCGGCAGGGGTATCATCTGGAAACACCATATATTTT. As protein: CASSYAAGVSSGNTIYF.

J is TRBJ1-5 and V is TRBV4-3; unclear D gene. The CDR3 contains 15 residues. The ends were cut back, 4 bases at V and 3 bases at J, with 13 bases in the middle. Germline CDR1 is LGHNA and CDR2 is YSLEER. CDR3 bases: TGCGCCAGCAGCCCCGACGACGGCAACAATCAGCCCCAGCATTTT. This encodes CASSPDDGNNQPQHF.

CDR3: CSARDMDPGGYTF. The CDR3 DNA reads as TGCAGTGCTAGAGACATGGACCCAGGAGGCTACACCTTC. The chain links TRBV20-1 to TRBJ1-2; D gene unclear. The CDR3 contains 13 residues. Germline CDR1 DFQATT, CDR2 SNEGSKA (reference sequence). Trimming took 0 bases from V and 8 from J, leaving 13 bases between them.

The chain has TRBV29-1 and TRBJ2-1, with 10 bases aligning to TRBD2. The trim removed 7 bases at V and 10 bases at J, leaving 7 bases unmatched. The germline V gene encodes CDR1 SQVTM and CDR2 ANQGSEA. The CDR3 totals 12 residues. In nucleotides, the CDR3 is TGCAGCGGACCTAGCGGGAGCGACGAGCAGTTCTTC. As protein: CSGPSGSDEQFF.

This clonotype came up a few times. The V and J genes are TRBV5-1 and TRBJ2-5, with D perhaps matching TRBD1 (5 bases). CDR3 size: 15 residues. Germline-derived CDR1 and CDR2 are SGHRS and YFSETQ. V dropped 1 base and J dropped 5 bases, with 15 bases sitting between them. In DNA form, the CDR3 reads TGCGCCAGCAGCTTGATCGGCAGGGCGGAGGAGACCCAGTACTTC. Its protein is CASSLIGRAEETQYF.

The chain uses TRBV29-1 and TRBJ2-1; 13 nucleotides line up with TRBD2. The CDR3 covers 13 residues. Germline V gives CDR1 SQVTM, CDR2 ANQGSEA. V shed 7 bases and J 4 bases; nucleotides not matched to a gene: 1. The DNA of the CDR3 is TGCAGCGGGACTAGCGGGAGTTACAATGAGCAGTTCTTC. Protein: CSGTSGSYNEQFF.

This rearrangement joins TRBV5-1 to TRBJ2-1, with 8 bases identical to TRBD1. From germline, CDR1 is SGHRS and CDR2 YFSETQ. This CDR3 is built from 16 residues. Trimming cost V 4 bases and J 7 bases; bases outside gene matches: 13. In DNA form, the CDR3 reads TGCGCCAGCAGCCCCTGGGGACAGGATCACGAGAATGAGCAGTTCTTC. Translating it yields CASSPWGQDHENEQFF.

Points on this clonotype: A junction end diverges from the germline sequence, so it may reflect a read error. V usage is TRBV20-1 and J usage is TRBJ2-1, with 7 nucleotides matching TRBD2. Germline V gene sequence: CDR1 DFQATT, CDR2 SNEGSKA (reference sequence). This CDR3 contains 18 residues. CDR3 sequence (DNA): TGCGGTGCTAGAGTACGGGCTAGCGGAGAAAGGCCCTACAATGAGCAGTTCTTC. It translates to CGARVRASGERPYNEQFF.

V usage is TRBV30 and J usage is TRBJ2-7; D gene unclear. This CDR3 is built from 13 residues. Trimming took 2 bases from V and 3 from J, leaving 11 bases between them. Germline V gene sequence: CDR1 GTSNPN, CDR2 SVGIG (reference sequence). The DNA of the CDR3 is TGTGCCTGGAGTTTGACTGACGGCTACGAGCAGTACTTC. This codes for CAWSLTDGYEQYF.

This clonotype was seen more than once but under ten times. The DNA of the CDR3 is TGCAGCGTTGAAGACCCCGGGGGGGAGACCCAGTACTTC. As protein: CSVEDPGGETQYF. The chain employs TRBV29-1 and TRBJ2-5; 7 bases line up with TRBD2. The CDR3 contains 13 residues. J was trimmed by 5 bases and V by 0 bases; bases with no gene match: 3. Germline CDR1 is SQVTM and CDR2 is ANQGSEA.

The chain combines TRBV6-5 with TRBJ1-1; D is possibly TRBD1 (6 bases). Trimming took 6 bases from V and 5 from J, leaving 19 bases between them. The CDR3 consists of 15 residues. CDR1 is MNHEY, CDR2 SVGAGI, per germline. CDR3 region: CASSTDRPRDTEAFF. The CDR3 coding sequence is TGTGCCAGCAGCACGGACAGACCTCGGGATACTGAAGCTTTCTTT.

The chain joins TRBV2 to TRBJ2-1; TRBD1 is a possible D gene (5 bases). CDR3 length: 15 residues. Germline CDR1 and CDR2: SNHLY and FYNNEI. The V end lost 1 base, the J end lost 2 bases, and 9 bases lay between the germline ends. This CDR3 is CASSEGQGAYNEQFF. The CDR3 DNA sequence: TGTGCCAGCAGTGAAGGTCAGGGTGCCTACAATGAGCAGTTCTTC.

This clonotype appeared once. The rearrangement joins TRBV5-1 to TRBJ2-7, with D unresolved. Germline V gene lookup returns CDR1 SGHRS and CDR2 YFSETQ. The CDR3 totals 15 residues. Deletions cut 0 bases from V and 2 bases from J, with 12 bases between. CDR3 loop: CASSLGRTDAYEQYF. The CDR3 DNA is TGCGCCAGCAGCTTGGGTCGGACGGACGCCTACGAGCAGTACTTC.

This chain joins TRBV6-1 and TRBJ2-1; 8 bases match TRBD1. This CDR3 has 16 residues. Germline trimming cut 7 bases from V and 7 bases from J; bases unmatched to any gene: 15. Germline CDR1 and CDR2: MNHNS and SASEGT. CDR3 DNA: TGTGCCAGCACGACGACAGGGGTTTACGTTGTTAATGAGCAGTTCTTC. This codes for CASTTTGVYVVNEQFF.

The chain links TRBV5-4 to TRBJ2-5, with 9 bases matching TRBD1. This CDR3 is built from 18 residues. Germline CDR1 is SGHNT and CDR2 is YYREEE (reference sequence). Unmatched junction bases numbered 20, after V lost 4 bases and J lost 7 bases. The CDR3 loop reads CASSKTKIQQGAGVTQYF. The CDR3 DNA is TGTGCCAGCAGCAAAACTAAAATACAACAGGGGGCGGGGGTGACCCAGTACTTC.

This sequence joins TRBV29-1 and TRBJ2-7; 8 nucleotides match TRBD1. Germline CDR1 reads SQVTM; CDR2 reads ANQGSEA. The junction had 3 bases not matched to a gene; V was cut back by 6 bases and J by 2 bases. The CDR3 runs 12 residues. CDR3 sequence: CSVQGVPYEQYF. Here the CDR3 DNA reads TGCAGCGTACAGGGGGTTCCCTACGAGCAGTACTTC.

This chain links TRBV11-3 with TRBJ2-6; D gene unclear. The CDR3 consists of 19 residues. Looked up from germline, CDR1 is SGHNT and CDR2 is YENEEA. V was clipped by 7 bases and J by 2 bases, with 24 bases between them. The CDR3 sequence is CASTQKVVVRLTGANVLTF. DNA of the CDR3: TGTGCCAGCACCCAGAAGGTAGTGGTACGGCTTACTGGGGCCAACGTCCTGACTTTC.

This sequence joins TRBV7-2 and TRBJ2-3, with 8 bases aligning to TRBD2. The CDR3 sequence is 16 residues long. Germline CDR1 SGHTA, CDR2 FQGNSA. V gave up 4 bases and J gave up 9 bases; unmatched junction bases: 15. The CDR3 DNA reads TGTGCCAGCAGCTCCCCGGCACTAGCGGACAAACCCACGCAGTATTTT. Amino acid sequence: CASSSPALADKPTQYF. The entire variable domain, with the rest obtained from reference TRBV7-2 and TRBJ2-3, is as follows: GAGVSQSPSNKVTEKGKDVELRCDPISGHTALYWYRQSLGQGLEFLIYFQGNSAPDKSGLPSDRFSAERTGGSVSTLTIQRTQQEDSAVYLCASSSPALADKPTQYFGPGTRLTVL.

The chain combines TRBV12-3 or TRBV12-4 with TRBJ2-3; 9 nucleotides align to TRBD2. The trim removed 7 bases at V and 0 bases at J, leaving 5 bases unmatched. This CDR3 comprises 15 residues. CDR3 nucleotides: TGTGCCAGCAAGACTAGCGGCCCTAGCACAGATACGCAGTATTTT. Protein product: CASKTSGPSTDTQYF.

The chain links TRBV7-9 to TRBJ2-1; a weak D match, TRBD1 (5 bases). Germline V gene lookup returns CDR1 SEHNR and CDR2 FQNEAQ (reference sequence). The CDR3 runs to 12 residues. V was cut by 5 bases and J by 4 bases, with 6 bases left in between. This CDR3 reads CASSRQYNEQFF. CDR3 DNA sequence: TGTGCCAGCAGCCGACAGTACAATGAGCAGTTCTTC.

This clonotype has only one observation. V is TRBV7-3 and J is TRBJ2-1, with 8 positions matching TRBD2. CDR3 length: 17 amino acids. Germline trimming cut 2 bases from V and 10 bases from J; bases unmatched to any gene: 16. The germline V gene encodes CDR1 SGHTA and CDR2 FQGTGA. The CDR3 sequence is CASSLGVAGPVGGEQFF. In DNA, the CDR3 is TGTGCCAGCAGCTTAGGGGTAGCGGGACCCGTTGGGGGGGAGCAGTTCTTC.